Presented here are 20 T cell receptor beta chains from one specimen sequenced in a study of CD8 T cells in ankylosing spondylitis. A single record per CDR3 protein comes from TCRdb applying MiXCR to the 5' RACE reads. The sample has 200,000 to 250,000 distinct CDR3 sequences, about 26% seen once. The sequenced sample was blood, either unsorted or a sorted T cell fraction (not recorded which). These receptors were collected from a male donor with ankylosing spondylitis or in good health (not recorded which).

This chain links TRBV19 with TRBJ2-1, with 11 bases aligning to TRBD1. The V and J ends lost 3 bases and 9 bases, in that order; junction bases with no gene match: 10. Germline lookup yields CDR1 LNHDA and CDR2 SQIVND (reference sequence). This CDR3 has 16 amino acids. This CDR3 reads CASSILDRGRPGEQFF. CDR3 nucleotides: TGTGCCAGTAGTATTCTGGACAGGGGGCGGCCGGGTGAGCAGTTCTTC.

On this clonotype: Since a much larger clone is just one base distant, this may be a read error. V gene TRBV29-1 combines with J gene TRBJ2-1; D possibly matches TRBD1 or TRBD2 (5 bases each). The germline gives CDR1 SQVTM, CDR2 ANQGSEA. The CDR3 covers 16 residues. Trimming shortened V by 3 bases and J by 12 bases, and 27 bases separated the two germline ends. The CDR3 sequence is CSVDGLVGRFPGVQFF. The CDR3 DNA follows: TGCAGCGTTGATGGGCTCGTGGGACGCTTCCCCGGGGTGCAGTTCTTC.

This clonotype was seen many times. The V and J genes are TRBV12-3 or TRBV12-4 and TRBJ2-3; D may be TRBD2 (6 bases). V gave up 4 bases and J gave up 7 bases, with 15 bases separating them. The CDR3 sequence is 14 residues long. Written as DNA, the CDR3 is TGTGCCAGCAGTTCAGGGACTCTCGGTCATACGCAGTATTTT. This encodes CASSSGTLGHTQYF.

This clonotype was counted between two and nine times. The V call is TRBV5-1, the J call TRBJ2-3; D may be TRBD1 (5 bases). The V end lost 3 bases, the J end lost 0 bases, and 8 bases lay between the germline ends. Germline values: CDR1 SGHRS, CDR2 YFSETQ. This CDR3 region has 14 residues. The CDR3 sequence is CASSSGQSTDTQYF. As DNA, the CDR3 is TGCGCCAGCAGCTCCGGACAAAGCACAGATACGCAGTATTTT.

The chain couples TRBV20-1 to TRBJ2-5; TRBD1 matches at 8 bases. The germline V gene has CDR1 DFQATT and CDR2 SNEGSKA (reference sequence). The CDR3 consists of 14 residues. The V gene end was trimmed by 6 bases and the J gene end by 5 bases; junction bases not matched to a gene: 11. In DNA form, the CDR3 reads TGCAGTGCGACCGAGAGACAGGGGAGGGAGACCCAGTACTTC. This encodes CSATERQGRETQYF.

The rearrangement links TRBV20-1 to TRBJ1-2; D gene ambiguous. CDR3 length equals 14 residues. CDR1 and CDR2 (germline): DFQATT, SNEGSKA (reference sequence). V was cut by 3 bases and J by 9 bases, with 20 bases left in between. Written as DNA, the CDR3 is TGCAGTGCTAGTTGGCCAGCCCGTTTGGCTAGCTACACCTTC. Translation: CSASWPARLASYTF.

This clonotype came up many times. CDR3 nucleotides: TGTGCCAGCAGCCAAGACAGGGTCTCTGGAAACACCATATATTTT. This codes for CASSQDRVSGNTIYF. This rearrangement joins TRBV3-1 to TRBJ1-3; D might be TRBD1 (5 bases). The germline gives CDR1 LGHDT, CDR2 YNNKEL (reference sequence). The CDR3 loop spans 15 amino acids. The V gene lost 0 bases and the J gene lost 0 bases, with 6 bases spanning the gap.

The chain is built from TRBV6-1 and TRBJ1-1; possible D gene TRBD1, 6 bases. V was trimmed by 6 bases and J by 1 base, leaving 12 bases between them. The CDR3 extends over 14 amino acids. Germline V gene data show CDR1 as MNHNS and CDR2 as SASEGT. The CDR3: CASRTGLGNTEAFF. CDR3 nucleotide sequence: TGTGCCAGCAGAACAGGGCTTGGGAACACTGAAGCTTTCTTT.

This clonotype was seen at least ten times. J is TRBJ1-5 and V is TRBV9, with 8 bases lining up with TRBD1. V was clipped by 4 bases and J by 9 bases; unmatched bases: 18. This CDR3 spans 17 amino acids. Germline V lookup: CDR1 SGDLS, CDR2 YYNGEE. The CDR3 DNA reads TGTGCCAGCAGCTTACACCGGGACAGGTACCCCGTAGGGCCCCAGCATTTT. It codes for CASSLHRDRYPVGPQHF.

The chain employs TRBV20-1 and TRBJ2-5; D may be TRBD1 or TRBD2 (5 bases each). Trimming shortened V by 3 bases and J by 4 bases, and 15 bases separated the two germline ends. The CDR3 loop spans 14 amino acids. Germline V gene lookup returns CDR1 DFQATT and CDR2 SNEGSKA (reference sequence). The CDR3 DNA follows: TGCAGTGCTAGGCATGCCGGGGCCGGAGAGACCCAGTACTTC. Amino acids: CSARHAGAGETQYF.

This clonotype was found many times. The CDR3 here is CASSLTKREWNTGELFF. The DNA for the CDR3 is TGCGCCAGCAGCTTGACCAAGCGGGAGTGGAACACCGGGGAGCTGTTTTTT. The rearrangement joins TRBV5-1 to TRBJ2-2, with 8 bases that match TRBD2. The V segment lost 1 base and the J segment 1 base; nucleotides outside the gene matches: 6. Germline values: CDR1 SGHRS, CDR2 YFSETQ. This CDR3 has 17 residues.

Ten or more counts support this clonotype. The chain recombines TRBV27 with TRBJ2-5; TRBD1 matches at 8 bases. J was trimmed by 1 base and V by 5 bases; bases with no gene match: 6. The CDR3 consists of 15 residues. Germline V gene lookup returns CDR1 MNHEY and CDR2 SMNVEV (reference sequence). In nucleotides, the CDR3 is TGTGCCAGCAGTCCTCGGACAGGGACCCAAGAGACCCAGTACTTC. Its translation is CASSPRTGTQETQYF.

This clonotype was counted at least ten times. This chain joins TRBV10-3 and TRBJ2-7; a possible D gene is TRBD2 (5 bases). The CDR3 covers 13 residues. The germline V gene has CDR1 ENHRY and CDR2 SYGVKD. Trimming pared 11 bases from V and 2 bases from J, leaving 16 bases between. The CDR3 region is CAVTPGSPYEQYF. As DNA, the CDR3 is TGTGCCGTCACACCGGGGAGTCCCTACGAGCAGTACTTC.

This clonotype was detected many times. The gene calls are TRBV24-1 and TRBJ2-1; D unclear. The CDR3 loop spans 15 amino acids. The germline CDR1 and CDR2 sequences are KGHDR and SFDVKD. The V end was cut by 5 bases, the J end by 10 bases, with 20 bases between. The CDR3 DNA reads as TGTGCCACCAGTGGGCCGACATTTCCACCCCGGGAGCAGTTCTTC. It specifies CATSGPTFPPREQFF.

The sample holds many counts of this clonotype. This rearrangement joins TRBV7-2 to TRBJ1-3; no firm D call. CDR3 length equals 16 residues. Germline assignment: CDR1 SGHTA and CDR2 FQGNSA. Trimming stripped 1 base from V and 0 bases from J, with 10 bases between. In nucleotides, the CDR3 is TGTGCCAGCAGCTTAGGTCCAGCTTTCTCTGGAAACACCATATATTTT. This encodes CASSLGPAFSGNTIYF. The variable domain in full, completed from reference TRBV7-2 and TRBJ1-3, reads GAGVSQSPSNKVTEKGKDVELRCDPISGHTALYWYRQSLGQGLEFLIYFQGNSAPDKSGLPSDRFSAERTGGSVSTLTIQRTQQEDSAVYLCASSLGPAFSGNTIYFGEGSWLTVV.

This clonotype has at least ten counts. This chain connects TRBV10-3 to TRBJ2-6; 7 bases agree with TRBD1. After removal of 10 bases from V and 2 bases from J, the junction contained 2 bases not matched to a gene. Per germline, CDR1 ENHRY and CDR2 SYGVKD. CDR3 length: 13 residues. The CDR3: CATQGAGANVLTF. In DNA, the CDR3 is TGTGCCACGCAGGGGGCTGGGGCCAACGTCCTGACTTTC.

This clonotype has at least ten counts. The CDR3 nucleotides read TGCAGCGTCGCGTTCAATGAGCAGTTCTTC. It specifies CSVAFNEQFF. The chain joins TRBV29-1 to TRBJ2-1; D is ambiguous. Germline V CDR1 and CDR2: SQVTM, ANQGSEA. This CDR3 has 10 residues. Trimming took off 6 bases at V and 6 bases at J, with 6 bases between the two ends.

There are many counts of this clonotype. The chain has TRBV29-1 and TRBJ2-1; either TRBD1 or TRBD2 may fit D (5 bases each). CDR3 length equals 12 residues. Trimming left V 3 bases short and J 9 bases short, with 12 bases between. CDR1 SQVTM and CDR2 ANQGSEA come from the germline V gene. As DNA, the CDR3 is TGCAGCGTTGATCAGGGTAGCGTTGAGCAGTTCTTC. This encodes CSVDQGSVEQFF.

J is TRBJ1-1 and V is TRBV28; weak D call: TRBD1 (6 bases). The V and J ends lost 6 bases and 0 bases respectively, with 14 bases between them. The CDR3 runs to 15 residues. Per the germline V gene, CDR1 is MDHEN and CDR2 is SYDVKM. CDR3: CASSIPGTMNTEAFF. The CDR3 DNA reads as TGTGCCAGCAGCATCCCCGGGACAATGAACACTGAAGCTTTCTTT.

This chain uses TRBV20-1 with TRBJ2-7; D may be TRBD1 or TRBD2 (5 bases each). The V and J ends lost 3 bases and 6 bases respectively, with 15 bases between them. The CDR3 runs to 13 residues. CDR1 and CDR2 (germline): DFQATT, SNEGSKA (reference sequence). CDR3: CSARTGAVIEQYF. The CDR3, as DNA: TGCAGTGCTAGGACCGGGGCGGTGATCGAGCAGTACTTC.